Described below is a single TCR beta chain sequence and its context. What it binds is unknown. The V gene end was trimmed by 6 bases and the J gene end by 9 bases; junction bases not matched to a gene: 9. The CDR3 spans 14 residues. Germline assignment: CDR1 MGHDK and CDR2 SYGVNS. The data were produced by immunoSEQ multiplex PCR, yet TCRdb's version contains in-frame clones alone and is incomplete. The sample records 6,500 to 8,500 clones, 90% to 95% being singletons. The data are from a study of lymphopenia after photon versus proton radiotherapy. The study, taken as a whole, reports: Relative stability marked proton patients; photon patients lost diversity and naive cells. Larger post-nadir TCR diversity loss correlated inversely with survival in deceased patients.

The source was peripheral blood, collected from a patient treated with photon-based radiotherapy. The sequence was collected from a woman aged 45-65 years with cholangiocarcinoma. V is TRBV25-1 and J is TRBJ2-1, with 9 bases fitting TRBD1. As DNA, the CDR3 is TGTGCCAGCAGCCACCCGGGACAGGGAATTGAGCAGTTCTTC. This translates into CASSHPGQGIEQFF.